These 29 T cell receptor beta chains were sequenced from one sample in a study of blood T cell repertoires in COVID-19. Clones were read by immunoSEQ multiplex PCR, and TCRdb kept only the in-frame ones, dropping some. Of about 380,000 clones in the sample, 70% to 90% were seen once. Source material: PBMCs or T cells enriched from blood (not recorded which). The origin of the receptors is a woman under 30 who had recovered from COVID-19.

This chain joins TRBV27 and TRBJ2-1, with 8 bases identical to TRBD1. Germline V gives CDR1 MNHEY, CDR2 SMNVEV (reference sequence). V shed 6 bases, J shed 7 bases, and the junction held 17 bases outside the gene matches. This CDR3 has 17 residues. The CDR3 DNA reads as TGTGCCAGCAGCTCACCCCCCGGGACAGGTTTGTGGAATGAGCAGTTCTTC. It specifies CASSSPPGTGLWNEQFF.

This sequence joins TRBV7-2 and TRBJ2-7, with TRBD2 identical over 11 bases. The ends lost 4 bases at V and 3 bases at J; junction bases unmatched: 2. Germline V gene data show CDR1 as SGHTA and CDR2 as FQGNSA. This CDR3 has 14 residues. The CDR3 region has the DNA TGTGCCAGCAGCTCCGGGACTAGCGGCTACGAGCAGTACTTC. Residues: CASSSGTSGYEQYF.

The chain employs TRBV5-4 and TRBJ2-3, with TRBD1 matching over 8 bases. Germline CDR1 reads SGHNT; CDR2 reads YYREEE (reference sequence). This CDR3 has 16 residues. J lost 0 bases, V lost 0 bases, and 3 bases had no gene match. CDR3 sequence (DNA): TGTGCCAGCAGCTTGGGACAGGGGCCTAGCACAGATACGCAGTATTTT. Translated, it gives CASSLGQGPSTDTQYF.

This clone occurred a few times. The chain links TRBV6-8 to TRBJ2-4; TRBD2 aligns across 10 bases. Germline CDR1 is MNHGY and CDR2 is SAAAGT. The length of the CDR3 is 19 residues. V shed 2 bases and J 0 bases; nucleotides not matched to a gene: 10. The CDR3 loop reads CASSYDGSGGFLAKNIQYF. The CDR3 nucleotides are TGTGCCAGCAGTTACGATGGTAGCGGGGGGTTCTTAGCCAAAAACATTCAGTACTTC.

The rearrangement links TRBV9 to TRBJ2-3, with D perhaps TRBD2 (5 bases). CDR3 length: 15 amino acids. Germline CDR1 and CDR2: SGDLS and YYNGEE. The V and J ends lost 4 bases and 2 bases respectively, with 14 bases between them. The CDR3 coding sequence is TGTGCCAGCAGCTCCCGGGGTAGCCTCACAGATACGCAGTATTTT. Translation gives CASSSRGSLTDTQYF. Filled out from reference TRBV9 and TRBJ2-3, the complete variable domain reads DSGVTQTPKHLITATGQRVTLRCSPRSGDLSVYWYQQSLDQGLQFLIQYYNGEERAKGNILERFSAQQFPDLHSELNLSSLELGDSALYFCASSSRGSLTDTQYFGPGTRLTVL.

The chain recombines TRBV7-9 with TRBJ2-2; weak D call: TRBD2 (5 bases). V was pared by 3 bases and J by 8 bases, with 16 bases between. The germline V gene encodes CDR1 SEHNR and CDR2 FQNEAQ (reference sequence). There are 15 residues in the CDR3. CDR3: CASSFERSQWGELFF. The CDR3 nucleotides read TGTGCCAGCAGCTTCGAGCGGTCCCAATGGGGGGAGCTGTTTTTT. Supplemented by reference TRBV7-9 and TRBJ2-2, the full variable domain reads DTGVSQNPRHKITKRGQNVTFRCDPISEHNRLYWYRQTLGQGPEFLTYFQNEAQLEKSRLLSDRFSAERPKGSFSTLEIQRTEQGDSAMYLCASSFERSQWGELFFGEGSRLTVL.

The table lists this clone with a few counts. The chain recombines TRBV28 with TRBJ1-1; 8 positions agree with TRBD1. The CDR3 runs 15 residues. The V gene's germline CDR1 is MDHEN and CDR2 SYDVKM. V shed 6 bases, J shed 5 bases, and the junction held 11 bases outside the gene matches. The CDR3 loop reads CASRLPRGRETEAFF. In DNA form, the CDR3 reads TGTGCCAGCAGGCTCCCCAGGGGGCGTGAGACTGAAGCTTTCTTT.

The chain recombines TRBV4-1 with TRBJ1-1, with 7 nucleotides matching TRBD1. V trimming: 4 bases; J trimming: 0 bases; junction bases outside the gene matches: 2. CDR1 and CDR2 from the germline V gene are MGHRA and YSYEKL. This CDR3 is built from 14 residues. DNA of the CDR3: TGCGCCAGCAGCCCAGGGGGGATGAACACTGAAGCTTTCTTT. Translating gives CASSPGGMNTEAFF.

In this sample, this clone turned up once. The chain carries TRBV7-2 and TRBJ1-1, with D possibly matching TRBD1 (5 bases). The CDR3 is 14 residues long. The ends were cut back, 1 base at V and 8 bases at J, with 14 bases in the middle. The germline V gene encodes CDR1 SGHTA and CDR2 FQGNSA. The CDR3 spells CASSLGGLGTEAFF. The CDR3 DNA follows: TGTGCCAGCAGCTTAGGGGGACTTGGGACGGAAGCTTTCTTT. The whole variable domain, remainder taken from reference TRBV7-2 and TRBJ1-1, is GAGVSQSPSNKVTEKGKDVELRCDPISGHTALYWYRQSLGQGLEFLIYFQGNSAPDKSGLPSDRFSAERTGGSVSTLTIQRTQQEDSAVYLCASSLGGLGTEAFFGQGTRLTVV.

This clone was detected only once. The V and J genes are TRBV2 and TRBJ2-1, with 9 positions matching TRBD1. The germline V gene encodes CDR1 SNHLY and CDR2 FYNNEI. V shed 0 bases, J shed 6 bases, and the junction held 3 bases outside the gene matches. The CDR3 runs 15 residues. The CDR3 sequence is CASSEAGQGFNEQFF. The CDR3, as DNA: TGTGCCAGCAGTGAAGCGGGACAGGGATTCAATGAGCAGTTCTTC. Complete variable domain (other parts from reference TRBV2 and TRBJ2-1): EPEVTQTPSHQVTQMGQEVILRCVPISNHLYFYWYRQILGQKVEFLVSFYNNEISEKSEIFDDQFSVERPDGSNFTLKIRSTKLEDSAMYFCASSEAGQGFNEQFFGPGTRLTVL.

The J gene is TRBJ1-2, the V gene TRBV10-3; 7 nucleotides align to TRBD1. The CDR3 is 15 residues long. The V gene's germline CDR1 is ENHRY and CDR2 SYGVKD. V lost 11 bases to trimming and J lost 0 bases; unmatched junction nucleotides: 12. The CDR3 region is CAVLRDSYTNYGYTF. The CDR3 DNA follows: TGTGCCGTTCTCCGGGACAGCTATACTAACTATGGCTACACCTTC.

This sequence joins TRBV12-5 and TRBJ2-7, with 10 bases lining up with TRBD1. Trimming at V came to 0 bases and at J to 5 bases, leaving 7 bases not matched to a gene. There are 16 residues in the CDR3. Germline CDR1 reads LGHNT; CDR2 reads FRNRAP. CDR3 DNA: TGTGCTAGTGGTTTGGTACACGGGGACAGGGGCCACGAGCAGTACTTC. Protein: CASGLVHGDRGHEQYF.

The V and J genes are TRBV6-4 and TRBJ1-1; D is unresolved. The CDR3 consists of 13 residues. Trimming shortened V by 4 bases and J by 1 base, and 7 bases separated the two germline ends. Germline loops: CDR1 MRHNA, CDR2 SNTAGT. As DNA, the CDR3 is TGTGCCAGCAGTGCCGCCGGGAACACTGAAGCTTTCTTT. Its translation: CASSAAGNTEAFF.

This rearrangement joins TRBV28 to TRBJ2-7; TRBD2 might be the D (6 bases). V lost 8 bases to trimming and J lost 3 bases, with 11 bases between them. In germline, CDR1 is MDHEN, CDR2 SYDVKM. This CDR3 has 12 residues. In nucleotides, the CDR3 is TGTGCCAGCTCGGGACTCTTCTACGAGCAGTACTTC. It is translated as CASSGLFYEQYF.

V usage is TRBV3-1 (or the pseudogene TRBV3-2) and J usage is TRBJ1-6; TRBD1 might be the D (6 bases). Germline V CDR1 and CDR2: LGHDT, YNNKEL (reference sequence). V dropped 4 bases and J dropped 5 bases, with 15 bases sitting between them. CDR3 size: 16 residues. The CDR3 sequence is CASSPNTGNDNSPLHF. CDR3 nucleotide sequence: TGTGCCAGCAGCCCAAATACAGGGAACGATAATTCACCCCTCCACTTT.

The chain recombines TRBV25-1 with TRBJ1-1, with D uncertain. Germline V gene lookup returns CDR1 MGHDK and CDR2 SYGVNS. The CDR3 consists of 12 residues. Trimming pared 9 bases from V and 0 bases from J, leaving 8 bases between. The CDR3 region is CASRTLNTEAFF. The DNA of the CDR3 is TGTGCCAGTCGGACTTTGAACACTGAAGCTTTCTTT. Combining the CDR3 with reference TRBV25-1 and TRBJ1-1 gives the whole variable domain EADIYQTPRYLVIGTGKKITLECSQTMGHDKMYWYQQDPGMELHLIHYSYGVNSTEKGDLSSESTVSRIRTEHFPLTLESARPSHTSQYLCASRTLNTEAFFGQGTRLTVV.

The chain couples TRBV18 to TRBJ1-2; weak D call: TRBD1 (6 bases). CDR3 length equals 15 residues. Germline V gives CDR1 KGHSH, CDR2 LQKENI. The V end was cut by 5 bases, the J end by 8 bases, with 21 bases between. As DNA, the CDR3 is TGTGCCAGCTCAGGGACTAGGGGGAAGGTTTGGGGCTACACCTTC. Its protein is CASSGTRGKVWGYTF.

V and J are TRBV29-1 and TRBJ2-7; TRBD2 matches 7 bases. This CDR3 is 16 amino acids long. J lost 0 bases, V lost 2 bases, and 10 bases had no gene match. CDR1 and CDR2 from the germline V gene are SQVTM and ANQGSEA. The CDR3 nucleotides are TGCAGCGTTGAACAGAGACGGGGGGATGGCTCCTACGAGCAGTACTTC. Translation gives CSVEQRRGDGSYEQYF.

This clone turned up a few times. The chain has TRBV19 and TRBJ1-5; a weak D match, TRBD1 (5 bases). Germline V lookup: CDR1 LNHDA, CDR2 SQIVND (reference sequence). Trimming removed 8 bases at V and 0 bases at J, with 14 bases between. This CDR3 has 15 amino acids. The CDR3 here is CASQRAGNSNQPQHF. The CDR3 DNA sequence: TGTGCCAGTCAAAGGGCAGGGAATAGCAATCAGCCCCAGCATTTT.

The chain links TRBV24-1 to TRBJ2-7; 13 nucleotides line up with TRBD2. The CDR3 has 14 amino acids. With 9 bases clipped from V and 0 bases from J, the junction kept 1 base outside the gene matches. Germline-derived CDR1 and CDR2 are KGHDR and SFDVKD. CDR3 DNA: TGTGCCACCCGACTAGCGGGGGGCTCCTACGAGCAGTACTTC. This encodes CATRLAGGSYEQYF.

The rearrangement uses TRBV6-5 and TRBJ1-5; maybe TRBD1 (6 bases). The CDR3 spans 14 residues. The V and J ends lost 6 bases and 4 bases respectively, with 13 bases between them. The V gene's germline CDR1 is MNHEY and CDR2 SVGAGI. CDR3 in DNA: TGTGCCAGCAGCCTCACAGGGTTGAATCAGCCCCAGCATTTT. This codes for CASSLTGLNQPQHF.

The chain has TRBV7-6 and TRBJ2-7, with 11 nucleotides matching TRBD2. The V gene end was trimmed by 0 bases and the J gene end by 0 bases; junction bases not matched to a gene: 7. The length of the CDR3 is 18 residues. Germline V gene sequence: CDR1 SGHVS, CDR2 FNYEAQ. CDR3 loop: CASSLASLAGGNSYEQYF. The DNA for the CDR3 is TGTGCCAGCAGCTTAGCTAGCCTAGCGGGGGGAAACTCCTACGAGCAGTACTTC. Full variable domain (missing parts from reference TRBV7-6 and TRBJ2-7): GAGVSQSPRYKVTKRGQDVALRCDPISGHVSLYWYRQALGQGPEFLTYFNYEAQQDKSGLPNDRFSAERPEGSISTLTIQRTEQRDSAMYRCASSLASLAGGNSYEQYFGPGTRLTVT.

The chain links TRBV5-4 to TRBJ1-1; 9 bases are a match to TRBD1. With 3 bases clipped from V and 5 bases from J, the junction kept 8 bases outside the gene matches. Germline CDR1 and CDR2: SGHNT and YYREEE (reference sequence). This CDR3 contains 15 residues. As DNA, the CDR3 is TGTGCCAGCAGCTCCGACAGGGGGGTGAGGACTGAAGCTTTCTTT. Protein: CASSSDRGVRTEAFF.

This chain uses TRBV27 with TRBJ2-3; D gene ambiguous. The V gene's germline CDR1 is MNHEY and CDR2 SMNVEV (reference sequence). CDR3 length: 14 amino acids. V lost 3 bases and J 0 bases, leaving 7 bases between the germline ends. The CDR3 is CASSLRRSTDTQYF. CDR3 coding DNA: TGTGCCAGCAGTTTGAGGCGGAGCACAGATACGCAGTATTTT.

To note about this clone: The sample has other DNA sequences that encode this CDR3 too. The V and J genes are TRBV10-3 and TRBJ1-2; TRBD1 matches at 10 bases. Germline V lookup: CDR1 ENHRY, CDR2 SYGVKD. Losses at the gene ends were 6 bases for V and 6 bases for J; bases not matched to a gene: 1. The CDR3 runs 12 residues. The CDR3 loop is CAIRGTGDGYTF. The DNA for the CDR3 is TGTGCCATCAGAGGGACAGGGGATGGCTACACCTTC.

The V gene is TRBV5-1, the J gene TRBJ1-3; D is unresolved. The V end lost 0 bases, the J end lost 2 bases, and 15 bases lay between the germline ends. The germline V gene encodes CDR1 SGHRS and CDR2 YFSETQ. The CDR3 extends over 17 amino acids. CDR3 sequence reads: CASSLAGRILAGNTIYF. The CDR3 nucleotides read TGCGCCAGCAGCTTGGCCGGTCGTATACTCGCTGGAAACACCATATATTTT. Full variable domain (rest looked up from reference TRBV5-1 and TRBJ1-3): KAGVTQTPRYLIKTRGQQVTLSCSPISGHRSVSWYQQTPGQGLQFLFEYFSETQRNKGNFPGRFSGRQFSNSRSEMNVSTLELGDSALYLCASSLAGRILAGNTIYFGEGSWLTVV.

V and J are TRBV28 and TRBJ1-2, with D unclear. Germline V gives CDR1 MDHEN, CDR2 SYDVKM. The CDR3 has 14 residues. The V end was cut by 6 bases, the J end by 1 base, with 12 bases between. The CDR3 is CASRPSSLNYGYTF. The CDR3 DNA reads TGTGCCAGCAGACCTTCGTCACTTAACTATGGCTACACCTTC.

The chain recombines TRBV2 with TRBJ1-1; D is possibly TRBD1 (5 bases). This CDR3 has 14 residues. Germline V gives CDR1 SNHLY, CDR2 FYNNEI. V was cut by 4 bases and J by 11 bases, with 20 bases left in between. Written as DNA, the CDR3 is TGTGCCAGCAGTGTTGGGGGAGGTCCCCAGGAGGCTTTCTTT. Residues: CASSVGGGPQEAFF.

The CDR3 loop reads CAWSVLVRGRTTTEAFF. As DNA, the CDR3 is TGTGCCTGGAGTGTTCTAGTCAGGGGGCGCACTACCACTGAAGCTTTCTTT. V usage is TRBV30 and J usage is TRBJ1-1, with TRBD1 matching 8 bases. The CDR3 sequence is 17 residues long. The germline CDR1 and CDR2 sequences are GTSNPN and SVGIG (reference sequence). The V and J ends lost 0 bases and 4 bases, in that order; junction bases with no gene match: 13.